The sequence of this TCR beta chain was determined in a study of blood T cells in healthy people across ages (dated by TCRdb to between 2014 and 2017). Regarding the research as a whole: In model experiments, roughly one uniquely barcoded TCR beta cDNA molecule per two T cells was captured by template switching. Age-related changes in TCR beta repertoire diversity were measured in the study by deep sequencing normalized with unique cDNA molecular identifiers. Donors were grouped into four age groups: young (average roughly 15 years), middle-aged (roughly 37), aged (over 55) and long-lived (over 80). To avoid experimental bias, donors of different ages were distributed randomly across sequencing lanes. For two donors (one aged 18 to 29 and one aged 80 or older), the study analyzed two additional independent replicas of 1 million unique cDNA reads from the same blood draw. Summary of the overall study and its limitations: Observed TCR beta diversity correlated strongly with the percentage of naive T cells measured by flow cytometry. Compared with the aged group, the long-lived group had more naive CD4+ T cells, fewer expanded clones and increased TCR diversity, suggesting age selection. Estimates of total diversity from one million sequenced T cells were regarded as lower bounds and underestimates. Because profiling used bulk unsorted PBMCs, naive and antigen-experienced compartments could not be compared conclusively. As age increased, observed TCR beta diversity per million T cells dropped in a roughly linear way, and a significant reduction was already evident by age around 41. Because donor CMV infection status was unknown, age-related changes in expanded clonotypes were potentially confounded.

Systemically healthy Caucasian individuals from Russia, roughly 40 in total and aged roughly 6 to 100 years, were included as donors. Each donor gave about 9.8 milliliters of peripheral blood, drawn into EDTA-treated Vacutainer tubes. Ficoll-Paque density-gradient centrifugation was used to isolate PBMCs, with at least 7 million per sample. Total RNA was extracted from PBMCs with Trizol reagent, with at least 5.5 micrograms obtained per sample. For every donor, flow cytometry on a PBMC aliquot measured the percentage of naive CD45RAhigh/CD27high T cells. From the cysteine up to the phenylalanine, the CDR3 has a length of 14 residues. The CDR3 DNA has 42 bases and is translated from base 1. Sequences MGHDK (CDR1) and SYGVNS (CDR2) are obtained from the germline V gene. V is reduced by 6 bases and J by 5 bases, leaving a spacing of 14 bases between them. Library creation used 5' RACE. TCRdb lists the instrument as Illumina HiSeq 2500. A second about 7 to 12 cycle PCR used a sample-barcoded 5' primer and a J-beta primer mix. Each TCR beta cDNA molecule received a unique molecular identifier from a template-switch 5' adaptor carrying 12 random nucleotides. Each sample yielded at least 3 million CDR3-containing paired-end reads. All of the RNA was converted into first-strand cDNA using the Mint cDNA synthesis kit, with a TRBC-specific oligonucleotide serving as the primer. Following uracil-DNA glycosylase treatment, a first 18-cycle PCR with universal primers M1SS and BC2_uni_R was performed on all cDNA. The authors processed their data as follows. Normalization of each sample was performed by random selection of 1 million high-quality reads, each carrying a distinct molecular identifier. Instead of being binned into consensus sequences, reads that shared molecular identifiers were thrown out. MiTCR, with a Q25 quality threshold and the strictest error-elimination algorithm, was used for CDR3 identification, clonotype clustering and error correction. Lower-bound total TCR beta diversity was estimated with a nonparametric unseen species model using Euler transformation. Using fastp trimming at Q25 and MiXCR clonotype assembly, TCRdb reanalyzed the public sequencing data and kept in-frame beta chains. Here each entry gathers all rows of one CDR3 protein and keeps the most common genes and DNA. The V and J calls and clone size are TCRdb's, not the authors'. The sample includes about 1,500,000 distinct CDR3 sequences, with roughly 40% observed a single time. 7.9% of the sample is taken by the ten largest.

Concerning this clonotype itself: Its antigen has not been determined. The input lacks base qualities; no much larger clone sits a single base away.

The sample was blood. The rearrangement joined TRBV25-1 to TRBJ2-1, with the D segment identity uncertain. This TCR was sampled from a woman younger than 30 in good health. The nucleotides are TGTGCCAGCAGGGAACCCACTACAAACAATGAGCAGTTCTTC. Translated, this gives CASREPTTNNEQFF.